Included here is one T cell receptor beta chain sequence, with context. Its antigen remains unidentified. No quality values exist for individual bases; no much larger clone is one base distant. Additional DNA sequences in this sample encode the identical CDR3. These data are taken from a study of CD8 T cell repertoires and HIV-1 epitope variants (dated by TCRdb to 2019 to 2021). Turning to the overall study: Twenty-five peptides representing autologous and known Gag and Nef epitope variants were each used to stimulate T cells in separate culture wells. The control conditions were a CMV, EBV and flu peptide pool, the Ebola AY9 epitope as a negative control, and a well with no peptide. Tested epitopes included three Gag epitope families and Nef HW9 and YT9. T cells were enriched using the EasySep Human T Cell Enrichment Kit and then co-cultured with an equal number of autologous T cell-negative cells acting as antigen-presenting cells. Cultures were maintained for ten to eleven days in IMDM with gentamicin, and half-media changes adding IL-2, IL-7 and IL-15 were performed on days 3 and 7. A 1M T cell aliquot was kept as an uncultured baseline condition, separate from the approximately 83 T cell cultures. A total of 83 T cell cultures were run, with each culture condition done in triplicate except for one peptide, which was done in duplicate.

TCR beta CDR3 regions were sequenced at survey depth on the immunoSEQ platform. The QIAamp DNA micro kit was used to extract genomic DNA from every cultured and uncultured CD8+ T cell population. Per the original workflow: Samples with under 5,000 productive reads were excluded, and this exclusion removed about 6.5% of the roughly 80 HIV peptide-stimulated cultures. Sequences were trimmed to CDR3 by a MANAFEST web app, and nonproductive sequences, CDR3s under 5 amino acids, and sequences not starting with C or ending with F/W were removed. To count as antigen-specific, a clonotype had to be expanded in at least 2 of 3 replicates compared with the no-peptide control at FDR 0.01, and only within one epitope family. Specific clonotypes also needed at least fivefold higher frequency than in wells stimulated with peptides from other epitope families. What TCRdb holds here is the immuneACCESS table cut down to in-frame rearrangements. Part of the clones is not present; checked against another copy, under half of the missing clones reflect an unresolved V gene, and the others are unexplained. V, J and clone size derive from that table, while D and trimming were established from the DNA sequence. This sample lists some 5,000 clones; 65% to 70% were detected once. The biggest ten clones account for roughly 47% of the sample.

The EasySep Human CD8+ T Cell Enrichment Kit was used on day 10 to isolate CD8+ T cells from every culture. Results and caveats for the whole study, not just this receptor: The assay could identify only TCR beta chains and pointed to proliferation in response to antigen, not to T cell function or cytokine profile. Roughly 9 antigen-specific TCR beta clonotypes were identified, and six of them appeared cross-reactive for autologous or known escape epitope variants. About five clonotypes recognized the Nef KF9 family and one clonotype recognized the HW9 family, while no responses to the TAALDMSHF plasma variant were seen.

The clonotype comes from a male donor with HIV. Source material: cultured CD8+ T cells derived from PBMCs.

The nucleotides are TGTGCCAGCAGCTTACGGCCTAATCAGCCCCAGCATTTT. Its coded protein is CASSLRPNQPQHF. The rearranged segments are TRBV7-2 and TRBJ1-5; no D gene can be assigned with confidence. CDR1 and CDR2, looked up from the germline V gene, are SGHTA and FQGNSA. From cysteine to phenylalanine, the CDR3 is 13 amino acids long. Just CDR3 DNA is preserved here, 39 bases in frame from base 1. V and J lose 2 bases and 4 bases, and a span of 6 bases separates them.